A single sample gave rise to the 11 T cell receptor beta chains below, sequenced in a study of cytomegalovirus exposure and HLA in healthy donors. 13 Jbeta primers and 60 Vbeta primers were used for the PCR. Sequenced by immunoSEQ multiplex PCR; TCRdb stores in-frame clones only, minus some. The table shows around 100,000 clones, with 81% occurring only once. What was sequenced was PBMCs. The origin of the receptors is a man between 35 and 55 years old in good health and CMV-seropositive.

CDR3 protein: CASSHRAGNSPLHF. CDR3 nucleotide sequence: TGTGCCAGCTCACACAGAGCCGGTAATTCACCCCTCCACTTT. The chain joins TRBV18 to TRBJ1-6; D unresolved. Trimming shortened V by 4 bases and J by 6 bases, and 10 bases separated the two germline ends. Germline CDR1 KGHSH, CDR2 LQKENI. The CDR3 runs 14 residues.

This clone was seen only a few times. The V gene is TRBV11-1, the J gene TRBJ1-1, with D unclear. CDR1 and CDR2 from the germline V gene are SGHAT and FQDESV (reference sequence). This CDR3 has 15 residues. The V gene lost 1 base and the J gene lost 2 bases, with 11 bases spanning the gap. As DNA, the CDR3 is TGTGCCAGCAGCTTAGGTCCCGATAGAAACACTGAAGCTTTCTTT. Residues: CASSLGPDRNTEAFF. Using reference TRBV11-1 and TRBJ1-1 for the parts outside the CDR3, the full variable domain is EAEVAQSPRYKITEKSQAVAFWCDPISGHATLYWYRQILGQGPELLVQFQDESVVDDSQLPKDRFSAERLKGVDSTLKIQPAELGDSAMYLCASSLGPDRNTEAFFGQGTRLTVV.

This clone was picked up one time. In nucleotides, the CDR3 is TGTGCCAGTAGTATACTAGCGGGGGGTAGGAATGAGCAGTTCTTC. Its protein is CASSILAGGRNEQFF. The chain employs TRBV19 and TRBJ2-1, with 11 bases identical to TRBD2. J was trimmed by 7 bases and V by 2 bases; bases with no gene match: 4. CDR3 length: 15 residues. CDR1 and CDR2 from the germline V gene are LNHDA and SQIVND (reference sequence).

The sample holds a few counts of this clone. CDR3 sequence reads: CASSSGPGGTEAFF. CDR3 coding DNA: TGTGCCAGCAGCTCCGGGCCCGGGGGCACTGAAGCTTTCTTT. This sequence joins TRBV2 and TRBJ1-1; possible D gene TRBD1, 5 bases. Germline V gene data show CDR1 as SNHLY and CDR2 as FYNNEI. CDR3 length equals 14 residues. V lost 6 bases, J lost 4 bases, and 15 bases lay in between.

The CDR3 here is CASSPLAGETGENIQYF. CDR3 nucleotides: TGTGCCAGCAGCCCGTTAGCGGGAGAAACGGGGGAAAACATTCAGTACTTC. This chain links TRBV4-2 with TRBJ2-4; 9 nucleotides line up with TRBD2. This CDR3 contains 17 residues. V lost 4 bases, J lost 5 bases, and 12 bases stayed unmatched. CDR1 is LGHNA, CDR2 YNFKEQ, per germline.

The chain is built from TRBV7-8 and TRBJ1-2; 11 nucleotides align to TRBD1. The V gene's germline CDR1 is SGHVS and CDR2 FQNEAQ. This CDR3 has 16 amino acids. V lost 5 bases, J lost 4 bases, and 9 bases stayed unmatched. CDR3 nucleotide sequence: TGTGCCAGCAGCGCACGCGGACAGGGGGCGGTCTATGGCTACACCTTC. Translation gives CASSARGQGAVYGYTF.

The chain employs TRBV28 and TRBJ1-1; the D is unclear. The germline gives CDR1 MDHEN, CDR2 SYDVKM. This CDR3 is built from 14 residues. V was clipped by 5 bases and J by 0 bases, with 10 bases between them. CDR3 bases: TGTGCCAGCAGTCCGGGGTCTATGAACACTGAAGCTTTCTTT. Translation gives CASSPGSMNTEAFF.

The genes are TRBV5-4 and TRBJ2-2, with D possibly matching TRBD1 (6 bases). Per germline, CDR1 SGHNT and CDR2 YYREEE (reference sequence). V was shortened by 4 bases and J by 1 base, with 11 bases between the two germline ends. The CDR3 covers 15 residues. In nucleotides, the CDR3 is TGTGCCAGCAGCCGCCCGGGACAGAACACCGGGGAGCTGTTTTTT. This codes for CASSRPGQNTGELFF.

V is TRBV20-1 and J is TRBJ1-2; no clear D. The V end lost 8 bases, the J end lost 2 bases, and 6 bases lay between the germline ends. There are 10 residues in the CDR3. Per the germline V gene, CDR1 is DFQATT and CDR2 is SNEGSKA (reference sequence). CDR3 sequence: CSTQNYGYTF. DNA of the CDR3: TGCAGTACCCAGAACTATGGCTACACCTTC.

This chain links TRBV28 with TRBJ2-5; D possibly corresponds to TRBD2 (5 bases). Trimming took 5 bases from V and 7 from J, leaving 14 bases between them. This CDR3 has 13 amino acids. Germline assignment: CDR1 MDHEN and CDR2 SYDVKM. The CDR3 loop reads CASSLSGLGTQYF. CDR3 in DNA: TGTGCCAGCAGTCTTTCGGGGTTAGGGACCCAGTACTTC.

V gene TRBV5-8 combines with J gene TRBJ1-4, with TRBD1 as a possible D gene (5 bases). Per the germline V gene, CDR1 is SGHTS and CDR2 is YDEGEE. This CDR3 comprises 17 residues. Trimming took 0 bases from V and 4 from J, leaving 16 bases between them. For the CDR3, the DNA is TGTGCCAGCAGCTTGGATCCCCGGCGGGGGGTTAATGAAAAACTGTTTTTT. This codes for CASSLDPRRGVNEKLFF.